This T cell receptor beta chain was identified during a study of blood T cell repertoires in COVID-19. Trimming took 6 bases from V and 7 from J, leaving 19 bases between them. Germline V gene lookup returns CDR1 MDHEN and CDR2 SYDVKM. CDR3 length equals 16 residues. The data were produced by immunoSEQ multiplex PCR, yet TCRdb's version contains in-frame clones alone and is incomplete. The table records roughly 190,000 clones, about 88% of them present only once. This clone was seen just once. Sample: peripheral blood. The clonotype originates from a young man with active or convalescent COVID-19. The V and J genes are TRBV28 and TRBJ1-6; D is undetermined. The CDR3 nucleotides read TGTGCCAGCAGCCTAAGTGGCGGGGAAGGGAATTCACCCCTCCACTTT. Its translation is CASSLSGGEGNSPLHF.